These 17 T cell receptor beta chains came from one sample sequenced in a study of blood T cell repertoires in COVID-19 (dated by TCRdb to 2020 to 2022). The library was produced with the immunoSEQ multiplex PCR assay. What TCRdb holds here is the immuneACCESS table cut down to in-frame rearrangements. Part of the clones is not present; checked against another copy, under half of the missing clones reflect an unresolved V gene, and the others are unexplained. This sample is represented by 150,000 to 200,000 clones; approximately 88% of them were singletons. Jointly, the top ten make up less than 8% of the sample. Material: PBMCs or T cells enriched from blood (not recorded which). Every receptor here comes from a woman between 50 and 59 years old who had recovered from COVID-19.

This chain joins TRBV28 and TRBJ2-1; D unresolved. V lost 2 bases to trimming and J lost 5 bases, with 10 bases between them. The CDR3 sequence is 14 residues long. CDR1 and CDR2 (germline): MDHEN, SYDVKM. The CDR3 DNA follows: TGTGCCAGCAGTTTAGGTGTCAGAAACAATGAGCAGTTCTTC. Translated: CASSLGVRNNEQFF.

The chain couples TRBV6-5 to TRBJ1-5; 9 bases are a match to TRBD1. The CDR3 is 15 amino acids. From germline, CDR1 is MNHEY and CDR2 SVGAGI. J gave up 4 bases and V 5 bases, and 6 bases lay outside the gene matches. CDR3 amino acids: CASSRTGEGNQPQHF. The DNA for the CDR3 is TGTGCCAGCAGTCGGACAGGGGAAGGTAATCAGCCCCAGCATTTT.

The rearrangement links TRBV5-1 to TRBJ2-2; 12 bases are shared with TRBD2. Germline V gene data show CDR1 as SGHRS and CDR2 as YFSETQ. Germline trimming cut 4 bases from V and 5 bases from J; bases unmatched to any gene: 6. CDR3 length equals 16 residues. The DNA for the CDR3 is TGCGCCAGCAGCATCGGACTAGCGGGGAGGACCGGGGAGCTGTTTTTT. It is translated as CASSIGLAGRTGELFF. Together with reference TRBV5-1 and TRBJ2-2, the CDR3 gives the full variable domain: KAGVTQTPRYLIKTRGQQVTLSCSPISGHRSVSWYQQTPGQGLQFLFEYFSETQRNKGNFPGRFSGRQFSNSRSEMNVSTLELGDSALYLCASSIGLAGRTGELFFGEGSRLTVL.

In its sample, this clone was seen once. This rearrangement joins TRBV5-1 to TRBJ1-4; 9 bases fit TRBD1. In germline, CDR1 is SGHRS, CDR2 YFSETQ. CDR3 length: 15 amino acids. The ends lost 2 bases at V and 5 bases at J; junction bases unmatched: 4. In DNA, the CDR3 is TGCGCCAGCAGCTTTAACACAGGGGGCAATGAAAAACTGTTTTTT. This sequence encodes CASSFNTGGNEKLFF.

The V call is TRBV5-4, the J call TRBJ1-1; TRBD1 matches 8 bases. Germline V lookup: CDR1 SGHNT, CDR2 YYREEE (reference sequence). V was clipped by 0 bases and J by 2 bases; unmatched bases: 3. The CDR3 extends over 15 amino acids. CDR3 in amino acids: CASSLGAGGNTEAFF. DNA for the CDR3: TGTGCCAGCAGCTTGGGGGCAGGGGGCAACACTGAAGCTTTCTTT.

The chain recombines TRBV7-9 with TRBJ2-1; TRBD1 matches 8 bases. Germline CDR1 and CDR2: SEHNR and FQNEAQ (reference sequence). The CDR3 contains 15 residues. V dropped 3 bases and J dropped 8; count of bases not matched to a gene: 9. The CDR3 spells CASSFRGRDWDEQFF. Here the CDR3 DNA reads TGTGCCAGCAGCTTCAGGGGGCGCGACTGGGATGAGCAGTTCTTC.

The chain couples TRBV12-5 to TRBJ1-3, with 7 bases aligning to TRBD1. Germline assignment: CDR1 LGHNT and CDR2 FRNRAP. After removal of 6 bases from V and 0 bases from J, the junction contained 5 bases not matched to a gene. The CDR3 runs to 15 residues. The CDR3 nucleotides are TGTGCTAGTGGACTGGGACAGCACTCTGGAAACACCATATATTTT. Amino acids: CASGLGQHSGNTIYF.

The J gene is TRBJ2-7, the V gene TRBV27, with a weak D call TRBD2 (5 bases). Deletions cut 5 bases from V and 4 bases from J, with 15 bases between. Germline assignment: CDR1 MNHEY and CDR2 SMNVEV (reference sequence). The CDR3 is 14 residues long. CDR3 amino acids: CASSHRETLYEQYF. CDR3 nucleotides: TGTGCCAGCAGTCACCGGGAAACCCTTTACGAGCAGTACTTC.

The gene calls are TRBV7-6 and TRBJ1-6, with a weak D call TRBD1 (6 bases). The CDR3 is 15 amino acids. Germline CDR1 is SGHVS and CDR2 is FNYEAQ. V gave up 3 bases and J gave up 10 bases, with 16 bases separating them. The CDR3: CASSFAGTNGSPLHF. The CDR3 DNA reads as TGTGCCAGCAGCTTCGCCGGGACAAACGGCTCACCCCTCCACTTT. The complete variable domain, with remaining parts taken from reference TRBV7-6 and TRBJ1-6, reads GAGVSQSPRYKVTKRGQDVALRCDPISGHVSLYWYRQALGQGPEFLTYFNYEAQQDKSGLPNDRFSAERPEGSISTLTIQRTEQRDSAMYRCASSFAGTNGSPLHFGNGTRLTVT.

This clone was picked up a small number of times. CDR3 in amino acids: CASSQAISGGRYEQYF. The CDR3 DNA follows: TGTGCCAGCAGCCAAGCAATTAGCGGGGGGCGGTACGAGCAGTACTTC. The gene calls are TRBV4-2 and TRBJ2-7; TRBD2 matches at 10 bases. CDR3 length: 16 residues. CDR1 is LGHNA, CDR2 YNFKEQ, per germline. With 1 base clipped from V and 4 bases from J, the junction kept 7 bases outside the gene matches.

The chain joins TRBV5-6 to TRBJ2-5; D is perhaps TRBD2 (6 bases). The CDR3 runs to 16 residues. Germline V gene sequence: CDR1 SGHDT, CDR2 YYEEEE. V lost 4 bases and J lost 1, with 17 bases in between. CDR3 coding DNA: TGTGCCAGCAGCGGACTAAGAGGGGAGATCCAAGAGACCCAGTACTTC. Encoded protein: CASSGLRGEIQETQYF. Complete variable domain (other parts from reference TRBV5-6 and TRBJ2-5): DAGVTQSPTHLIKTRGQQVTLRCSPKSGHDTVSWYQQALGQGPQFIFQYYEEEERQRGNFPDRFSGHQFPNYSSELNVNALLLGDSALYLCASSGLRGEIQETQYFGPGTRLLVL.

CDR3 residues: CASSYSNLEGGYTF. The CDR3 DNA reads as TGTGCCAGCAGTTACTCGAACCTGGAGGGGGGCTACACCTTC. The chain combines TRBV6-2 or TRBV6-3 with TRBJ1-2; the D gene is possibly TRBD1 (5 bases). Germline CDR1 is MNHEY and CDR2 is SVGEGT. The CDR3 has 14 residues. Trimming pared 0 bases from V and 8 bases from J, leaving 13 bases between.

V is TRBV7-9 and J is TRBJ1-2; D gene unclear. The CDR3 is 13 amino acids. Germline V gene lookup returns CDR1 SEHNR and CDR2 FQNEAQ (reference sequence). V lost 1 base and J lost 8, with 11 bases in between. This chain's CDR3 is CASSLEGSGGYTF. The CDR3 DNA is TGTGCCAGCAGCTTAGAGGGCTCGGGGGGCTACACCTTC.

The chain joins TRBV9 to TRBJ1-5; D unclear. The germline CDR1 and CDR2 sequences are SGDLS and YYNGEE. With 4 bases removed from V and 4 bases from J, the gap between germline ends came to 15 bases. CDR3 size: 15 residues. The CDR3 is CASSNSRDPNQPQHF. The CDR3 DNA reads as TGTGCCAGCAGCAACTCCCGGGATCCTAATCAGCCCCAGCATTTT.

The V call is TRBV7-3, the J call TRBJ2-2, with TRBD1 identical over 9 bases. Per the germline V gene, CDR1 is SGHTA and CDR2 is FQGTGA. Trimming cost V 4 bases and J 7 bases; bases outside gene matches: 4. The CDR3 totals 14 residues. Here the CDR3 DNA reads TGTGCCAGCAGCTGGGGACAGGGAGGCGGGGAGCTGTTTTTT. It is translated as CASSWGQGGGELFF.

This chain connects TRBV7-2 to TRBJ2-1; 7 nucleotides align to TRBD2. In germline, CDR1 is SGHTA, CDR2 FQGNSA. The V gene end was trimmed by 2 bases and the J gene end by 15 bases; junction bases not matched to a gene: 7. This CDR3 region has 12 residues. In DNA, the CDR3 is TGTGCCAGCAGCTTATCTGGGACTACTCCGTTCTTC. Protein sequence: CASSLSGTTPFF.

This clone was detected only once. This rearrangement joins TRBV6-5 to TRBJ2-5; 7 bases are shared with TRBD1. The CDR3 extends over 13 amino acids. The ends lost 5 bases at V and 5 bases at J; junction bases unmatched: 5. CDR1 and CDR2 (germline): MNHEY, SVGAGI. The CDR3: CASSPGTAETQYF. CDR3 coding DNA: TGTGCCAGCAGTCCAGGGACAGCCGAGACCCAGTACTTC.